The 18 T cell receptor beta chains below were found in one sample sequenced in a study of blood T cells in healthy people across ages. A J-beta primer mix and a sample-barcoded 5' primer were used in a second PCR of about 7 to 11 cycles. TCRdb re-analysed the 5' RACE reads in MiXCR, keeping a single row per CDR3 protein. The sample includes fewer than 800,000 distinct CDR3 sequences, less than 40% of them seen just once. The source material was blood. The receptors come from a woman older than 75 in good health.

The table lists this clonotype with a few counts. The chain has TRBV6-1 and TRBJ1-5; maybe TRBD1 (6 bases). CDR3 length: 18 residues. The V end was cut by 7 bases, the J end by 0 bases, with 22 bases between. Germline CDR1 MNHNS, CDR2 SASEGT. DNA of the CDR3: TGTGCCAGCACCCCTGGGCAGGGGAGGCCGGGTAGCAATCAGCCCCAGCATTTT. It is translated as CASTPGQGRPGSNQPQHF.

Concerning this clonotype: A read error may be the cause here, since a much bigger clone is one base away. This chain uses TRBV3-1 with TRBJ2-7; 7 positions match TRBD2. The CDR3 has 15 amino acids. Trimming cost V 4 bases and J 6 bases; bases outside gene matches: 12. Germline loops: CDR1 LGHDT, CDR2 YNNKEL (reference sequence). The CDR3 is CASSPQGGDSAEQYF. CDR3 bases: TGTGCCAGCAGCCCTCAGGGAGGGGATAGTGCCGAGCAGTACTTC.

The chain uses TRBV5-6 and TRBJ2-7, with D possibly matching TRBD1 (5 bases). Germline-derived CDR1 and CDR2 are SGHDT and YYEEEE. This CDR3 region has 14 residues. Trimming shortened V by 1 base and J by 2 bases, and 10 bases separated the two germline ends. CDR3 coding DNA: TGTGCCAGCAGCTTGTTAAGACAGACCTACGAGCAGTACTTC. Its protein is CASSLLRQTYEQYF.

This clonotype was counted many times. The chain has TRBV20-1 and TRBJ2-5; 7 positions agree with TRBD2. In germline, CDR1 is DFQATT, CDR2 SNEGSKA (reference sequence). V trimming: 6 bases; J trimming: 1 base; junction bases outside the gene matches: 11. CDR3 length: 15 amino acids. The CDR3 reads CSAMEASGIQETQYF. DNA for the CDR3: TGCAGTGCAATGGAGGCTAGCGGTATCCAAGAGACCCAGTACTTC.

V gene TRBV7-8 combines with J gene TRBJ2-4; TRBD1 aligns across 8 bases. The better agreement between TRBJ2-7 and the DNA end casts doubt on the J call. The CDR3 contains 14 residues. Per the germline V gene, CDR1 is SGHVS and CDR2 is FQNEAQ. The CDR3: CASSGRRTGREQYF. The CDR3 coding sequence is TGTGCCAGCAGTGGGAGGAGGACAGGGCGCGAGCAGTACTTC.

This clonotype was seen ten or more times. The chain carries TRBV9 and TRBJ1-2; 7 bases match TRBD1. The germline gives CDR1 SGDLS, CDR2 YYNGEE. V trimming: 0 bases; J trimming: 4 bases; junction bases outside the gene matches: 3. This CDR3 contains 14 residues. This chain's CDR3 is CASSVEGAGYGYTF. CDR3 nucleotide sequence: TGTGCCAGCAGCGTAGAGGGGGCGGGCTATGGCTACACCTTC. The variable domain in full, completed from reference TRBV9 and TRBJ1-2, reads DSGVTQTPKHLITATGQRVTLRCSPRSGDLSVYWYQQSLDQGLQFLIQYYNGEERAKGNILERFSAQQFPDLHSELNLSSLELGDSALYFCASSVEGAGYGYTFGSGTRLTVV.

This clonotype has a count of ten or more. The chain is built from TRBV6-2 or TRBV6-3 and TRBJ2-1, with D possibly TRBD2 on 6 matching bases. Trimming left V 5 bases short and J 0 bases short, with 11 bases between. CDR3 size: 15 residues. CDR1 is MNHEY and CDR2 is SVGEGT in the germline V gene. CDR3 bases: TGTGCCAGCAGTCCGCGGGGTAGCTCCTACAATGAGCAGTTCTTC. It is translated as CASSPRGSSYNEQFF.

This clonotype was picked up many times. This sequence joins TRBV7-2 and TRBJ2-7; TRBD1 matches at 8 bases. The CDR3 has 14 residues. Germline CDR1 and CDR2: SGHTA and FQGNSA. Unmatched junction bases numbered 7, after V lost 6 bases and J lost 3 bases. The CDR3 is CASSLDRGIYEQYF. DNA for the CDR3: TGTGCCAGCAGTCTCGACAGGGGTATCTACGAGCAGTACTTC.

Of note for this clonotype: A much larger clonotype is one base distant, so this may be a read error. For the CDR3, the DNA is TGTGCCTGGAGGATGTGGGGAGACTATGGCTACACCTTC. Translated, it gives CAWRMWGDYGYTF. The rearrangement links TRBV30 to TRBJ1-2; no reliable D call. The germline CDR1 and CDR2 sequences are GTSNPN and SVGIG (reference sequence). Trimming stripped 3 bases from V and 3 bases from J, with 11 bases between. CDR3 size: 13 residues.

The rearrangement joins TRBV11-2 to TRBJ2-1; 12 bases are a match to TRBD2. The CDR3 consists of 16 residues. CDR1 is SGHAT, CDR2 FQNNGV, per germline. The ends lost 5 bases at V and 8 bases at J; junction bases unmatched: 10. The CDR3 sequence is CASSEPSGGAVYEQFF. The DNA of the CDR3 is TGTGCCAGCAGCGAACCTAGCGGGGGGGCCGTTTATGAGCAGTTCTTC.

This clonotype appeared once. The gene calls are TRBV29-1 and TRBJ2-7; D call uncertain. The V end was cut by 5 bases, the J end by 4 bases, with 15 bases between. The CDR3 runs to 13 residues. CDR1 is SQVTM and CDR2 is ANQGSEA in the germline V gene. The CDR3 region is CSVWSGEGYEQYV. The CDR3 coding sequence is TGCAGCGTTTGGTCGGGCGAAGGGTACGAGCAGTACGTC.

Ten or more counts support this clonotype. A much larger clone lies one base from this, so it may be a read error. The CDR3 region is CASSLGTRKGDTQYF. DNA of the CDR3: TGTGCCAGCAGCTTGGGGACTCGAAAAGGAGATACGCAGTATTTT. The chain joins TRBV7-2 to TRBJ2-3, with D possibly matching TRBD2 (6 bases). Germline CDR1 SGHTA, CDR2 FQGNSA. The ends were cut back, 3 bases at V and 5 bases at J, with 15 bases in the middle. The CDR3 has 15 amino acids.

On this clonotype: This may arise from a read error, as a much more abundant clone is one base away. This chain uses TRBV4-3 with TRBJ2-1, with D perhaps matching TRBD2 (5 bases). This CDR3 comprises 15 residues. Germline V gene data show CDR1 as LGHNA and CDR2 as YSLEER. The CDR3 DNA reads TGCGCCGGCAGCCAAGATCTAAGTGGGCGGGATGAGCAGTTCTTC. This sequence encodes CAGSQDLSGRDEQFF.

The V and J genes are TRBV5-1 and TRBJ1-1; the D is unclear. V gave up 2 bases and J gave up 0 bases, with 5 bases separating them. CDR3 length: 13 amino acids. In germline, CDR1 is SGHRS, CDR2 YFSETQ. CDR3 residues: CASSFTMNTEAFF. The CDR3 DNA is TGCGCCAGCAGCTTTACCATGAACACTGAAGCTTTCTTT.

This clonotype was seen more than once but under ten times. The gene calls are TRBV20-1 and TRBJ2-1; TRBD2 agrees at 10 bases. The last part of the DNA fits TRBJ2-7 better; the J call may be wrong. This CDR3 has 17 residues. The germline gives CDR1 DFQATT, CDR2 SNEGSKA (reference sequence). In nucleotides, the CDR3 is TGCAGTGCTAGCCCAGGTTTAGCGGGGGGTGCCTACAATGAGCAGTACTTC. This encodes CSASPGLAGGAYNEQYF.

This clonotype was seen repeatedly, ten times or more. The chain carries TRBV18 and TRBJ2-7; 7 bases map to TRBD1. The V gene end was trimmed by 3 bases and the J gene end by 0 bases; junction bases not matched to a gene: 11. Per the germline V gene, CDR1 is KGHSH and CDR2 is LQKENI. The CDR3 is 17 residues long. As DNA, the CDR3 is TGTGCCAGCTCACCGACATCCTCTAGGACAGGCTCCTACGAGCAGTACTTC. It is translated as CASSPTSSRTGSYEQYF.

J is TRBJ2-2 and V is TRBV9; 8 bases agree with TRBD2. The CDR3 has 17 residues. Germline CDR1 is SGDLS and CDR2 is YYNGEE. The V and J ends lost 0 bases and 2 bases, in that order; junction bases with no gene match: 6. CDR3 loop: CASSVAASGYNTGELFF. The DNA for the CDR3 is TGTGCCAGCAGCGTAGCGGCTAGCGGGTATAACACCGGGGAGCTGTTTTTT.

V is TRBV12-3 or TRBV12-4 and J is TRBJ2-3, with D tentatively TRBD2 (10 bases). V lost 6 bases to trimming and J lost 6 bases, with 34 bases between them. The CDR3 loop spans 20 amino acids. The chain's CDR3 is CASRRLTGGSAGGPVDTQYF. In DNA, the CDR3 is TGTGCCAGCAGGAGATTGACAGGGGGTTCAGCGGGAGGGCCAGTCGATACGCAGTATTTT.